The present TCR beta chain was sequenced within a study of T cells in Graves' hyperthyroidism and ophthalmopathy. General study results and limits: A model of 13 V-J features distinguished ophthalmopathy from stable hyperthyroidism.

RNA transcripts yielded amplified TCR beta CDR3 regions. Initially, a first-round RT-PCR of the TCR CDR3 employed the HTBI primer set. TCRdb itself ran the multiplex PCR reads through MiXCR, one entry per CDR3 protein. The table shows more than 500,000 distinct CDR3 sequences, with about 16% occurring only once. This clonotype was found many times. Its antigen is as yet unknown. The CDR3 covers 21 residues. CDR1 is SGDLS and CDR2 is YYNGEE in the germline V gene. V lost 0 bases, J lost 7 bases, and 26 bases stayed unmatched. V gene TRBV9 combines with J gene TRBJ2-7, with 9 bases lining up with TRBD1. This TCR was sampled from a woman in her 30s with Graves' ophthalmopathy. Sequencing used blood. The DNA of the CDR3 is TGTGCCAGCAGCGTAGCCGCCGCCCCGACTTACAGGGGGCGGAATCTGGGAGAGCAGTACTTC. Translation: CASSVAAAPTYRGRNLGEQYF. The variable domain in full, with the rest retrieved from reference TRBV9 and TRBJ2-7, is DSGVTQTPKHLITATGQRVTLRCSPRSGDLSVYWYQQSLDQGLQFLIQYYNGEERAKGNILERFSAQQFPDLHSELNLSSLELGDSALYFCASSVAAAPTYRGRNLGEQYFGPGTRLTVT.